Below are 24 T cell receptor beta chains sequenced from a single sample in a study of regulatory T cells in long-lasting Graves disease. Arm-PCR with iRepertoire HTBI primers amplified the CDR3 regions for these TCR beta libraries. Using its own MiXCR run on the multiplex PCR reads, TCRdb lists one record per CDR3 protein. The sample lists fewer than 650,000 distinct CDR3 sequences, about 16% occurring once. Time point defined: newly diagnosed GD, antithyroid drugs for less than 3 months. PBMC RNA served as the TCR library source. The same sample was also studied in work on T cells in Graves' hyperthyroidism and ophthalmopathy.

Material: peripheral blood mononuclear cells (PBMCs), obtained at new diagnosis, from a patient treated with antithyroid drugs. The receptor set was obtained from a man between 18 and 35 years old with Graves disease.

The table lists this clonotype with a few counts. This chain links TRBV20-1 with TRBJ2-1; TRBD2 agrees at 9 bases. The germline V gene has CDR1 DFQATT and CDR2 SNEGSKA (reference sequence). The V segment lost 1 base and the J segment 3 bases; nucleotides outside the gene matches: 4. The CDR3 is 15 residues long. CDR3 nucleotides: TGCAGTGCTAGAGTTTCTAGCGGGGTCTACAATGAGCAGTTCTTC. As protein: CSARVSSGVYNEQFF.

The rearrangement joins TRBV30 to TRBJ2-3; D call uncertain. Germline assignment: CDR1 GTSNPN and CDR2 SVGIG (reference sequence). This CDR3 has 13 amino acids. Trimming left V 5 bases short and J 2 bases short, with 11 bases between. CDR3 nucleotides: TGTGCCTGGGCCAGACTCCTCACAGATACGCAGTATTTT. As protein: CAWARLLTDTQYF.

A few counts support this clonotype. The rearrangement links TRBV6-5 to TRBJ2-2, with TRBD1 matching over 7 bases. This CDR3 has 16 amino acids. CDR1 and CDR2 (germline): MNHEY, SVGAGI. J lost 1 base, V lost 2 bases, and 4 bases had no gene match. The CDR3 loop reads CASSYPAGGNTGELFF. CDR3 coding DNA: TGTGCCAGCAGTTACCCCGCAGGGGGGAACACCGGGGAGCTGTTTTTT.

This clonotype was seen repeatedly, ten times or more. This chain uses TRBV3-1 with TRBJ2-7, with D maybe TRBD2 (6 bases). The CDR3 covers 13 residues. Trimming removed 6 bases from V and 6 bases from J, with 15 bases in between. Germline loops: CDR1 LGHDT, CDR2 YNNKEL (reference sequence). This CDR3 reads CASRGTGEIEQYF. The DNA of the CDR3 is TGTGCCAGCAGAGGAACGGGAGAGATCGAGCAGTACTTC.

Of note for this clonotype: Given the absence of the conserved phenylalanine or tryptophan at the CDR3 end, a read error is likely. This chain connects TRBV3-1 to TRBJ1-2; 7 bases are a match to TRBD1. V was pared by 1 base and J by 6 bases, with 2 bases of the junction left unmatched. The germline V gene has CDR1 LGHDT and CDR2 YNNKEL (reference sequence). CDR3 length: 13 amino acids. CDR3 sequence reads: CASSQAGGDGYTL. The CDR3 DNA is TGTGCCAGCAGCCAAGCAGGGGGGGATGGCTACACCTTA.

This clonotype was found a few times. The chain has TRBV4-1 and TRBJ2-5; D tentatively reads TRBD1 or TRBD2 (5 bases each). CDR1 is MGHRA, CDR2 YSYEKL, per germline. The CDR3 spans 13 residues. Trimming shortened V by 5 bases and J by 5 bases, and 12 bases separated the two germline ends. The CDR3 nucleotides are TGCGCCAGCAGCACGGGACCCAGGGAGACCCAGTACTTC. This codes for CASSTGPRETQYF.

This clonotype was seen many times. The chain joins TRBV18 to TRBJ2-3; D is undetermined. Germline lookup yields CDR1 KGHSH and CDR2 LQKENI. Trimming left V 0 bases short and J 6 bases short, with 10 bases between. The CDR3 sequence is 14 residues long. The CDR3 protein is CASSPPVPSDTQYF. CDR3 coding DNA: TGTGCCAGCTCACCACCGGTCCCAAGCGATACGCAGTATTTT. Full variable domain (missing parts from reference TRBV18 and TRBJ2-3): NAGVMQNPRHLVRRRGQEARLRCSPMKGHSHVYWYRQLPEEGLKFMVYLQKENIIDESGMPKERFSAEFPKEGPSILRIQQVVRGDSAAYFCASSPPVPSDTQYFGPGTRLTVL.

This clonotype occurred many times. The chain couples TRBV28 to TRBJ2-1; 10 bases agree with TRBD2. The CDR3 spans 12 residues. After removal of 7 bases from V and 6 bases from J, the junction contained 0 bases not matched to a gene. The germline CDR1 and CDR2 sequences are MDHEN and SYDVKM. This chain's CDR3 is CASTSGSNEQFF. CDR3 DNA sequence: TGTGCCAGCACTAGCGGGAGCAATGAGCAGTTCTTC.

The chain joins TRBV7-6 to TRBJ2-1; TRBD2 is a possible D gene (5 bases). The V end was cut by 1 base, the J end by 6 bases, with 16 bases between. The CDR3 contains 16 residues. Germline CDR1 and CDR2: SGHVS and FNYEAQ. CDR3 residues: CASSLESGRLFNEQFF. The CDR3 nucleotides are TGTGCCAGCAGCTTAGAATCGGGAAGGCTCTTCAATGAGCAGTTCTTC.

The rearrangement joins TRBV5-6 to TRBJ1-1, with D unclear. V lost 5 bases and J lost 3, with 11 bases in between. Looked up from germline, CDR1 is SGHDT and CDR2 is YYEEEE. This CDR3 has 13 amino acids. The CDR3 protein is CASRFGSDTEAFF. The CDR3 DNA sequence: TGTGCCAGCAGGTTCGGGTCGGACACTGAAGCTTTCTTT.

This chain links TRBV5-5 with TRBJ1-2; D is perhaps TRBD1 (5 bases). Germline assignment: CDR1 SGHKS and CDR2 YYEKEE (reference sequence). The CDR3 extends over 13 amino acids. The V end was cut by 0 bases, the J end by 6 bases, with 9 bases between. The CDR3 DNA is TGTGCCAGCAGCTTGGTCCAGGGTGATGGCTACACCTTC. Translation: CASSLVQGDGYTF. The full variable domain, in which reference TRBV5-5 and TRBJ1-2 provide the parts outside the CDR3, is DAGVTQSPTHLIKTRGQQVTLRCSPISGHKSVSWYQQVLGQGPQFIFQYYEKEERGRGNFPDRFSARQFPNYSSELNVNALLLGDSALYLCASSLVQGDGYTFGSGTRLTVV.

The chain employs TRBV19 and TRBJ2-7; 8 positions match TRBD1. The CDR3 extends over 14 amino acids. V lost 3 bases, J lost 2 bases, and 3 bases stayed unmatched. Germline CDR1 reads LNHDA; CDR2 reads SQIVND (reference sequence). The CDR3 reads CASSIAQGAYEQYF. The CDR3 coding sequence is TGTGCCAGTAGTATCGCACAGGGGGCCTACGAGCAGTACTTC.

This clonotype was observed a handful of times. The V and J genes are TRBV4-1 and TRBJ1-1, with D perhaps matching TRBD1 (5 bases). Germline loops: CDR1 MGHRA, CDR2 YSYEKL. This CDR3 comprises 16 residues. V lost 0 bases to trimming and J lost 4 bases, with 15 bases between them. This CDR3 reads CASSQEFGDQVTEAFF. The CDR3 DNA reads TGCGCCAGCAGCCAAGAATTCGGGGACCAGGTCACTGAAGCTTTCTTT.

V is TRBV30 and J is TRBJ1-6; D is possibly TRBD1 (6 bases). The CDR3 consists of 13 residues. V dropped 0 bases and J dropped 9 bases, with 9 bases sitting between them. Per germline, CDR1 GTSNPN and CDR2 SVGIG (reference sequence). The CDR3 is CAWSVNRASPLHF. The CDR3 region has the DNA TGTGCCTGGAGTGTAAACAGGGCTTCACCCCTCCACTTT.

This clonotype was recorded at least ten times. This chain links TRBV6-1 with TRBJ1-1; D uncertain. The CDR3 extends over 13 amino acids. CDR1 and CDR2 (germline): MNHNS, SASEGT. Trimming shortened V by 1 base and J by 11 bases, and 14 bases separated the two germline ends. The CDR3 nucleotides are TGTGCCAGCAGTGAAGACGGCCCCTCGAAGGCTTTCTTT. This encodes CASSEDGPSKAFF.

The chain employs TRBV2 and TRBJ1-2, with 9 bases aligning to TRBD1. V lost 6 bases to trimming and J lost 4 bases; unmatched junction nucleotides: 3. This CDR3 spans 13 amino acids. From germline, CDR1 is SNHLY and CDR2 FYNNEI. The CDR3 reads CASRDRGFYGYTF. Written as DNA, the CDR3 is TGTGCCAGCAGGGACAGGGGCTTCTATGGCTACACCTTC.

The chain links TRBV6-1 to TRBJ1-1, with 9 positions matching TRBD1. This CDR3 contains 14 residues. Germline CDR1 reads MNHNS; CDR2 reads SASEGT. V lost 9 bases and J lost 2; bases outside the gene matches: 7. DNA of the CDR3: TGTGCCAGTACGAGGGACAGGGCAAACACTGAAGCTTTCTTT. This codes for CASTRDRANTEAFF.

This clonotype occurred a few times. The J gene is TRBJ2-5, the V gene TRBV28, with TRBD2 matching 12 bases. The trim removed 6 bases at V and 5 bases at J, leaving 10 bases unmatched. Germline CDR1 MDHEN, CDR2 SYDVKM. The CDR3 extends over 16 amino acids. This CDR3 is CASSGGLAGQRETQYF. The CDR3 coding sequence is TGTGCCAGCAGCGGCGGACTAGCGGGGCAACGGGAGACCCAGTACTTC. The full variable domain, with the rest looked up from reference TRBV28 and TRBJ2-5, is DVKVTQSSRYLVKRTGEKVFLECVQDMDHENMFWYRQDPGLGLRLIYFSYDVKMKEKGDIPEGYSVSREKKERFSLILESASTNQTSMYLCASSGGLAGQRETQYFGPGTRLLVL.

This clonotype was seen ten or more times. The chain is built from TRBV20-1 and TRBJ2-7; maybe TRBD2 (6 bases). Trimming cost V 3 bases and J 0 bases, with 6 bases left between them. CDR3 length: 12 residues. Looked up from germline, CDR1 is DFQATT and CDR2 is SNEGSKA (reference sequence). In DNA, the CDR3 is TGCAGTGCTAGCGGGAGCTCCTACGAGCAGTACTTC. It encodes CSASGSSYEQYF.

This clonotype has at least ten counts. The chain uses TRBV6-1 and TRBJ2-3; D remains ambiguous. V lost 7 bases and J 4 bases, leaving 9 bases between the germline ends. This CDR3 has 12 residues. Germline-derived CDR1 and CDR2 are MNHNS and SASEGT. The CDR3 coding sequence is TGTGCCAGCAACTCCCGACCAGATACGCAGTATTTT. Translation gives CASNSRPDTQYF.

This chain connects TRBV5-4 to TRBJ2-5, with 9 bases that match TRBD2. CDR3 size: 16 residues. V trimming: 0 bases; J trimming: 2 bases; junction bases outside the gene matches: 5. Germline CDR1 SGHNT, CDR2 YYREEE (reference sequence). CDR3: CASSLGLAGSQETQYF. DNA for the CDR3: TGTGCCAGCAGCTTGGGTCTAGCGGGATCTCAAGAGACCCAGTACTTC. Full variable domain (outside the CDR3, taken from reference TRBV5-4 and TRBJ2-5): ETGVTQSPTHLIKTRGQQVTLRCSSQSGHNTVSWYQQALGQGPQFIFQYYREEENGRGNFPPRFSGLQFPNYSSELNVNALELDDSALYLCASSLGLAGSQETQYFGPGTRLLVL.

The sample holds many counts of this clonotype. This chain joins TRBV12-3 or TRBV12-4 and TRBJ2-3, with 10 bases lining up with TRBD2. CDR3 length: 14 amino acids. V was clipped by 6 bases and J by 9 bases; unmatched bases: 9. The DNA for the CDR3 is TGTGCCAGCAGCTCTAGCGGGAGAGGAGACACGCAGTATTTT. Encoded protein: CASSSSGRGDTQYF.

This clonotype has a count of ten or more. The genes are TRBV20-1 and TRBJ1-1, with D possibly being TRBD1 (6 bases). V was cut by 6 bases and J by 2 bases, with 16 bases left in between. Germline-derived CDR1 and CDR2 are DFQATT and SNEGSKA (reference sequence). The CDR3 has 14 amino acids. The CDR3, as DNA: TGCAGTGCCGAGAGTGGGGGCGACAACACTGAAGCTTTCTTT. It translates to CSAESGGDNTEAFF.

This clonotype has a count of ten or more. The chain recombines TRBV12-3 or TRBV12-4 with TRBJ1-5; D gene uncertain. The CDR3 contains 14 residues. Trimming took off 5 bases at V and 0 bases at J, with 8 bases between the two ends. CDR3 loop: CASSLDGSNQPQHF. The CDR3 DNA sequence: TGTGCCAGCAGTCTCGACGGTAGCAATCAGCCCCAGCATTTT.